These 22 T cell receptor beta chains were sequenced from one sample in a study of T cells expressing NK-cell markers. TCRdb reprocessed the 5' RACE reads, with one entry per CDR3 protein and no DNA. The table for this sample gives some 190,000 distinct CDR3 sequences. Sequenced: blood T cells: a sorted CD56 or NKG2C T cell subset, CD4+ or CD8+ T cells, or bulk PBMC T cells (not recorded which). The source of these receptors is a man aged 18 to 69 in good health.

The J gene is TRBJ2-7, the V gene TRBV3-1; as DNA is missing, the TRBD1 call by TCRdb cannot be tested. CDR3 length: 16 amino acids. Germline-derived CDR1 and CDR2 are LGHDT and YNNKEL (reference sequence). CDR3 sequence: CASRLDRASSSSEQYF.

The chain couples TRBV15 to TRBJ2-7; TCRdb names TRBD2, which stays unverified in the absence of DNA. Per the germline V gene, CDR1 is LNHNV and CDR2 is YYDKDF (reference sequence). The CDR3 is made up of 14 amino acids. The CDR3 loop reads CATRPRTSSDEQYF.

The chain has TRBV4-2 and TRBJ1-6. This CDR3 comprises 14 residues. CDR1 and CDR2 from the germline V gene are LGHNA and YNFKEQ. The CDR3 loop reads CASSQVWLGSPLHF.

V gene TRBV20-1 combines with J gene TRBJ1-2; TCRdb's D call, TRBD1, is unchecked because there is no DNA. The CDR3 spans 15 residues. Germline V gene sequence: CDR1 DFQATT, CDR2 SNEGSKA (reference sequence). The CDR3 spells CSAGLPGPTWDGYTF.

This chain links TRBV28 with TRBJ2-2. CDR1 and CDR2 from the germline V gene are MDHEN and SYDVKM. The CDR3 extends over 17 amino acids. This chain's CDR3 is CASSLSRVTAYTGELFF.

The V call is TRBV13, the J call TRBJ2-6. This CDR3 is 16 amino acids long. The V gene's germline CDR1 is PRHDT and CDR2 FYEKMQ (reference sequence). The CDR3 here is CASSSRSSSGANVLTF.

V is TRBV5-5 and J is TRBJ1-6. The CDR3 contains 13 residues. CDR1 and CDR2 (germline): SGHKS, YYEKEE (reference sequence). CDR3 region: CASNSGYNSPLHF.

This chain uses TRBV14 with TRBJ1-6; TCRdb proposes TRBD1, but this gene call is untestable without DNA. The CDR3 runs 15 residues. Germline values: CDR1 SGHDN, CDR2 FVKESK. CDR3 residues: CASSSRDTNNSPLHF.

The chain joins TRBV7-9 to TRBJ1-5; absent DNA, TCRdb's TRBD1 call cannot be checked. Germline values: CDR1 SEHNR, CDR2 FQNEAQ (reference sequence). The CDR3 is 15 residues long. CDR3 loop: CASSAGRQGSQPQHF. The complete variable domain, with remaining parts taken from reference TRBV7-9 and TRBJ1-5, reads DTGVSQNPRHKITKRGQNVTFRCDPISEHNRLYWYRQTLGQGPEFLTYFQNEAQLEKSRLLSDRFSAERPKGSFSTLEIQRTEQGDSAMYLCASSAGRQGSQPQHFGDGTRLSIL.

The chain has TRBV2 and TRBJ2-7; TCRdb calls TRBD1, which cannot be checked without DNA. Germline-derived CDR1 and CDR2 are SNHLY and FYNNEI. The CDR3 runs 15 residues. CDR3 sequence reads: CASSEATGNTYEQYF. Complete variable domain (other parts from reference TRBV2 and TRBJ2-7): EPEVTQTPSHQVTQMGQEVILRCVPISNHLYFYWYRQILGQKVEFLVSFYNNEISEKSEIFDDQFSVERPDGSNFTLKIRSTKLEDSAMYFCASSEATGNTYEQYFGPGTRLTVT.

This chain connects TRBV27 to TRBJ1-2; there is no DNA to check the TCRdb D call of TRBD1. Germline V gives CDR1 MNHEY, CDR2 SMNVEV (reference sequence). There are 14 residues in the CDR3. The CDR3 loop reads CASSLGGNTYGYTF.

The chain employs TRBV6-5 and TRBJ1-5. Germline CDR1 and CDR2: MNHEY and SVGAGI. The CDR3 is 15 residues long. The CDR3 sequence is CASSYGTYSNQPQHF.

V gene TRBV3-1 combines with J gene TRBJ2-5. Germline lookup yields CDR1 LGHDT and CDR2 YNNKEL (reference sequence). The CDR3 loop spans 15 amino acids. The CDR3 loop reads CASSQEFTYQETQYF.

The chain links TRBV28 to TRBJ1-3; TCRdb names TRBD1, which stays unverified in the absence of DNA. There are 14 residues in the CDR3. Looked up from germline, CDR1 is MDHEN and CDR2 is SYDVKM. The CDR3 sequence is CASSDRGPVNTIYF. Full variable domain (outside the CDR3, taken from reference TRBV28 and TRBJ1-3): DVKVTQSSRYLVKRTGEKVFLECVQDMDHENMFWYRQDPGLGLRLIYFSYDVKMKEKGDIPEGYSVSREKKERFSLILESASTNQTSMYLCASSDRGPVNTIYFGEGSWLTVV.

V and J are TRBV11-1 and TRBJ2-1. This CDR3 is built from 17 residues. Germline V gene lookup returns CDR1 SGHAT and CDR2 FQDESV (reference sequence). Here the CDR3 reads CASSSGLAAGSYNEQFF.

The chain combines TRBV29-1 with TRBJ2-7; TCRdb lists TRBD1, though no DNA is available to test this call. There are 13 residues in the CDR3. Germline V gives CDR1 SQVTM, CDR2 ANQGSEA. The CDR3 sequence: CSVELGMGVEQYF.

J is TRBJ2-3 and V is TRBV5-8. Germline CDR1 SGHTS, CDR2 YDEGEE. The CDR3 length is 14 residues. CDR3: CASSLLVGTDTQYF.

The J gene is TRBJ1-4, the V gene TRBV6-5. Germline values: CDR1 MNHEY, CDR2 SVGAGI. CDR3 size: 15 residues. This chain's CDR3 is CASSYLRGAGEKLFF.

This chain uses TRBV25-1 with TRBJ1-5; checking the TCRdb D call of TRBD1 is not possible without DNA. Germline V gene data show CDR1 as MGHDK and CDR2 as SYGVNS. The length of the CDR3 is 19 residues. CDR3: CASSVPRGRHPESNQPQHF.

This chain joins TRBV28 and TRBJ2-3; TCRdb designates TRBD2, a call that cannot be tested without DNA. This CDR3 spans 18 amino acids. CDR1 and CDR2 from the germline V gene are MDHEN and SYDVKM. The CDR3 here is CASSLFGLAGGSTDTQYF. Complete variable domain (other parts from reference TRBV28 and TRBJ2-3): DVKVTQSSRYLVKRTGEKVFLECVQDMDHENMFWYRQDPGLGLRLIYFSYDVKMKEKGDIPEGYSVSREKKERFSLILESASTNQTSMYLCASSLFGLAGGSTDTQYFGPGTRLTVL.

The rearrangement links TRBV6-5 to TRBJ2-1; TCRdb's D gene call, TRBD1, goes unchecked for lack of DNA. This CDR3 has 19 amino acids. Germline lookup yields CDR1 MNHEY and CDR2 SVGAGI. CDR3 amino acids: CASSLLDIRGSTGDNEQFF.

This chain connects TRBV24-1 to TRBJ1-2. Germline V gene data show CDR1 as KGHDR and CDR2 as SFDVKD. The CDR3 sequence is 13 residues long. Here the CDR3 reads CATSDLKAGGYTF.